Below, 24 T cell receptor beta chains from the same sample are listed, as sequenced in a study of Graves' ophthalmopathy and Graves' hyperthyroidism. Using RNA transcripts, the TCR beta CDR3 regions were amplified. An initial RT-PCR round employing HTBI primers preceded a second-round multiplex PCR. TCRdb re-derived calls from the multiplex PCR reads in MiXCR, one entry per CDR3 protein. The sample consists of 1 million to 1.3 million distinct CDR3 sequences, about two fifths of them appearing once. The specimen sequenced was peripheral blood or thyroid tissue (not recorded which). These receptors came from an adult man with Graves' hyperthyroidism.

This clonotype was counted many times. The chain is built from TRBV6-4 and TRBJ2-5, with D hard to call. The germline gives CDR1 MRHNA, CDR2 SNTAGT. This CDR3 is 12 amino acids long. V lost 8 bases and J 0 bases, leaving 7 bases between the germline ends. CDR3 region: CASEWDQETQYF. DNA of the CDR3: TGTGCCAGCGAGTGGGACCAAGAGACCCAGTACTTC.

This clonotype was counted ten times or more. The rearrangement links TRBV2 to TRBJ2-2; 7 bases map to TRBD1. CDR1 is SNHLY and CDR2 is FYNNEI in the germline V gene. The CDR3 is 15 residues long. Losses at the gene ends were 6 bases for V and 1 base for J; bases not matched to a gene: 5. The CDR3 sequence: CASRETGLNTGELFF. As DNA, the CDR3 is TGTGCCAGCAGAGAGACAGGGTTGAACACCGGGGAGCTGTTTTTT.

This clonotype was observed a handful of times. The chain is built from TRBV7-2 and TRBJ1-5, with D perhaps matching TRBD1 (5 bases). Trimming removed 4 bases from V and 3 bases from J, with 10 bases in between. The germline V gene has CDR1 SGHTA and CDR2 FQGNSA. The CDR3 extends over 14 amino acids. The CDR3 nucleotides read TGTGCCAGCAGCTCCCAGGGCTACAATCAGCCCCAGCATTTT. This gives the protein CASSSQGYNQPQHF. Using reference TRBV7-2 and TRBJ1-5 for the parts outside the CDR3, the full variable domain is GAGVSQSPSNKVTEKGKDVELRCDPISGHTALYWYRQSLGQGLEFLIYFQGNSAPDKSGLPSDRFSAERTGGSVSTLTIQRTQQEDSAVYLCASSSQGYNQPQHFGDGTRLSIL.

This clonotype was recorded a few times. V and J are TRBV20-1 and TRBJ1-2; 11 bases map to TRBD1. Germline V CDR1 and CDR2: DFQATT, SNEGSKA (reference sequence). CDR3 size: 15 residues. Trimming took 6 bases from V and 8 from J; bases not matched to a gene: 14. DNA for the CDR3: TGCAGTGCGCCCGGGACAGGGGGTAGTCAGGAGGGCTACACCTTC. It translates to CSAPGTGGSQEGYTF.

The V call is TRBV13, the J call TRBJ1-2, with D possibly matching TRBD1 (6 bases). Between the trimmed V and J ends, which lost 5 bases and 5 bases, there was a span of 18 bases. The CDR3 runs 15 residues. The germline gives CDR1 PRHDT, CDR2 FYEKMQ (reference sequence). CDR3: CASSLPMGGGYGYTF. The DNA of the CDR3 is TGTGCCAGCAGCCTCCCGATGGGGGGCGGGTATGGCTACACCTTC.

V is TRBV7-2 and J is TRBJ1-6; D not certain. Trimming left V 2 bases short and J 5 bases short, with 10 bases between. The CDR3 length is 15 residues. Germline CDR1 is SGHTA and CDR2 is FQGNSA. The CDR3 protein is CASSLWAVHNSPLHF. Here the CDR3 DNA reads TGTGCCAGCAGCTTATGGGCGGTACATAATTCACCCCTCCACTTT.

The sample holds many counts of this clonotype. The CDR3 nucleotides read TGTGCCACCAGTGATAGGACAGGGGGCGCGAACACTGAAGCTTTCTTT. It specifies CATSDRTGGANTEAFF. The J gene is TRBJ1-1, the V gene TRBV24-1, with 11 bases identical to TRBD1. With 3 bases clipped from V and 1 base from J, the junction kept 3 bases outside the gene matches. Per the germline V gene, CDR1 is KGHDR and CDR2 is SFDVKD. The CDR3 runs to 16 residues.

On this clonotype: The DNA is left out, because the CDR3 cannot be placed on it with certainty; the CDR3 is given as TCRdb lists it. The V call is TRBV10-3, the J call TRBJ2-2; the DNA was not used to check the table's D call, TRBD2. Germline-derived CDR1 and CDR2 are ENHRY and SYGVKD. The CDR3 is 16 amino acids in total, end residues counted. CDR3 loop: CAITGLAGGPSGSCFF.

The chain has TRBV10-3 and TRBJ1-6; no firm D call. The CDR3 extends over 15 amino acids. Germline lookup yields CDR1 ENHRY and CDR2 SYGVKD. Between the trimmed V and J ends, which lost 4 bases and 7 bases, there was a span of 14 bases. In DNA, the CDR3 is TGTGCCATCAGTGCGCCGGTTTCGGGCAATTCACCCCTCCACTTT. Translation gives CAISAPVSGNSPLHF.

This clonotype was detected many times. This chain uses TRBV6-6 with TRBJ1-5; 7 bases agree with TRBD1. The J segment lost 6 bases and the V segment lost 6 bases, leaving 8 bases of the junction unmatched. There are 14 residues in the CDR3. CDR1 MNHNY and CDR2 SVGAGI come from the germline V gene (reference sequence). CDR3: CASSQDRVSQPQHF. As DNA, the CDR3 is TGTGCCAGCAGCCAAGACAGGGTGAGTCAGCCCCAGCATTTT.

V is TRBV20-1 and J is TRBJ1-2; a possible D gene is TRBD1 (5 bases). The CDR3 loop spans 16 amino acids. Germline V gene sequence: CDR1 DFQATT, CDR2 SNEGSKA (reference sequence). The V and J ends lost 3 bases and 4 bases respectively, with 21 bases between them. DNA for the CDR3: TGCAGTGCTAGGGATGTGAGGGGCGCGAAGGTCTATGGCTACACCTTC. It codes for CSARDVRGAKVYGYTF.

The rearrangement links TRBV5-1 to TRBJ1-1; TRBD1 might be the D (6 bases). Trimming cost V 1 base and J 1 base, with 14 bases left between them. The CDR3 contains 16 residues. Germline-derived CDR1 and CDR2 are SGHRS and YFSETQ. Here the CDR3 reads CASSLLVAGANTEAFF. CDR3 bases: TGCGCCAGCAGCTTGTTGGTGGCAGGGGCGAACACTGAAGCTTTCTTT.

The sample holds many counts of this clonotype. This rearrangement joins TRBV6-5 to TRBJ1-2; D not resolved. This CDR3 comprises 14 residues. Germline V gene lookup returns CDR1 MNHEY and CDR2 SVGAGI. V lost 2 bases and J 3 bases, leaving 10 bases between the germline ends. CDR3 residues: CASSYRAADYGYTF. The CDR3 region has the DNA TGTGCCAGCAGTTACAGGGCCGCGGACTATGGCTACACCTTC.

V usage is TRBV12-3 or TRBV12-4 and J usage is TRBJ1-6, with 9 bases that match TRBD1. This CDR3 comprises 17 residues. The ends lost 6 bases at V and 8 bases at J; junction bases unmatched: 14. CDR3 region: CASSLTLTGGKDSPLHF. CDR3 coding DNA: TGTGCCAGCAGCCTCACCTTGACAGGGGGAAAGGATTCACCCCTCCACTTT.

Concerning this clonotype itself: This may be a read error: a much more frequent sequence differs by one nucleotide. It is likely a read error, because the conserved phenylalanine at the end of the CDR3 is missing. The rearrangement links TRBV2 to TRBJ2-7; the D is unclear. Per the germline V gene, CDR1 is SNHLY and CDR2 is FYNNEI. V lost 3 bases to trimming and J lost 0 bases, with 6 bases between them. This CDR3 region has 13 residues. The CDR3 bases are TGTGCCAGCAGTGAGTTGATCTCCTACGAGCAGTACCTC. Protein: CASSELISYEQYL.

This clonotype appeared many times. The gene calls are TRBV2 and TRBJ1-5; D call uncertain. There are 15 residues in the CDR3. Looked up from germline, CDR1 is SNHLY and CDR2 is FYNNEI. V was cut by 6 bases and J by 6 bases, with 18 bases left in between. The CDR3 here is CASRRTTLETQPQHF. The CDR3 nucleotides are TGTGCCAGCAGGCGTACAACTCTGGAGACTCAGCCCCAGCATTTT.

This clonotype was seen more than once but under ten times. The V and J genes are TRBV4-1 and TRBJ1-4; D is unclear. CDR3 size: 14 residues. Germline lookup yields CDR1 MGHRA and CDR2 YSYEKL. Trimming took off 1 base at V and 5 bases at J, with 8 bases between the two ends. CDR3 protein: CASSQGLGNEKLFF. The CDR3, as DNA: TGCGCCAGCAGCCAAGGATTGGGGAATGAAAAACTGTTTTTT.

This chain uses TRBV19 with TRBJ2-5; maybe TRBD1 (6 bases). Looked up from germline, CDR1 is LNHDA and CDR2 is SQIVND (reference sequence). This CDR3 has 14 residues. V lost 2 bases and J lost 2, with 9 bases in between. As DNA, the CDR3 is TGTGCCAGTAGTATAAGGGGGACACAAGAGACCCAGTACTTC. Its protein product is CASSIRGTQETQYF.

This clonotype has more than one count but fewer than ten. This chain uses TRBV7-2 with TRBJ2-7; TRBD2 agrees at 7 bases. V shed 6 bases, J shed 2 bases, and the junction held 4 bases outside the gene matches. The CDR3 has 13 amino acids. From germline, CDR1 is SGHTA and CDR2 FQGNSA. The CDR3 DNA reads as TGTGCCAGCAGTGCGGGGGATACCTACGAGCAGTACTTC. It specifies CASSAGDTYEQYF.

This clonotype was seen at least ten times. The rearrangement joins TRBV5-1 to TRBJ1-1; 7 bases are shared with TRBD1. This CDR3 region has 15 residues. The V and J ends lost 4 bases and 0 bases, in that order; junction bases with no gene match: 6. CDR1 SGHRS and CDR2 YFSETQ come from the germline V gene. The CDR3 coding sequence is TGCGCCAGCAGCCCCCAACAGGGGATGAACACTGAAGCTTTCTTT. Protein product: CASSPQQGMNTEAFF. Filled out from reference TRBV5-1 and TRBJ1-1, the complete variable domain reads KAGVTQTPRYLIKTRGQQVTLSCSPISGHRSVSWYQQTPGQGLQFLFEYFSETQRNKGNFPGRFSGRQFSNSRSEMNVSTLELGDSALYLCASSPQQGMNTEAFFGQGTRLTVV.

This rearrangement joins TRBV19 to TRBJ2-5; 8 positions match TRBD2. CDR1 and CDR2 (germline): LNHDA, SQIVND (reference sequence). CDR3 size: 15 residues. V lost 7 bases, J lost 3 bases, and 10 bases stayed unmatched. The CDR3 loop reads CASTNVRAGEETQYF. The DNA of the CDR3 is TGTGCCAGTACGAACGTTCGAGCGGGAGAAGAGACCCAGTACTTC.

The chain uses TRBV7-2 and TRBJ1-5; maybe TRBD1 (5 bases). This CDR3 has 15 residues. Germline assignment: CDR1 SGHTA and CDR2 FQGNSA. Trimming removed 5 bases from V and 9 bases from J, with 20 bases in between. This CDR3 reads CASSLRKGPGWPQHF. CDR3 sequence (DNA): TGTGCCAGCAGCCTCAGGAAGGGGCCTGGATGGCCCCAGCATTTT.

The chain carries TRBV29-1 and TRBJ1-1, with D possibly being TRBD1 (5 bases). Per germline, CDR1 SQVTM and CDR2 ANQGSEA. Trimming shortened V by 1 base and J by 1 base, and 13 bases separated the two germline ends. This CDR3 comprises 15 residues. CDR3 in amino acids: CSVEVLAGGNTEAFF. The CDR3 nucleotides read TGCAGCGTTGAAGTCCTAGCGGGGGGGAACACTGAAGCTTTCTTT.

This clonotype was counted at least ten times. The rearrangement links TRBV20-1 to TRBJ2-5; 8 nucleotides line up with TRBD2. The CDR3 length is 14 residues. Germline loops: CDR1 DFQATT, CDR2 SNEGSKA (reference sequence). V was clipped by 1 base and J by 2 bases; unmatched bases: 3. This CDR3 is CSARVAGGQETQYF. The DNA of the CDR3 is TGCAGTGCTAGAGTCGCGGGGGGACAAGAGACCCAGTACTTC.